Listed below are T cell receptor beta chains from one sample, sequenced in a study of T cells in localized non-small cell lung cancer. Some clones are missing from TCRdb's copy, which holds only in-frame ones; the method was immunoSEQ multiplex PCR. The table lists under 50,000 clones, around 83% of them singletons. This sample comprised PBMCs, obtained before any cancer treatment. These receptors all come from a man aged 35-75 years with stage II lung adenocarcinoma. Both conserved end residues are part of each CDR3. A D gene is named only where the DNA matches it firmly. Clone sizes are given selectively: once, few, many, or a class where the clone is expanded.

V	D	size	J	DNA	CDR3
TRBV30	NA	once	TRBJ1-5	TGTGCCTGGACGGCCTCTTATAGCAATCAGCCCCAGCATTTT	CAWTASYSNQPQHF
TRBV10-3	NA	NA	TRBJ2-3	TGTGCCATCAGTGATAGACTATCTAAGAACACAGATACGCAGTATTTT	CAISDRLSKNTDTQYF
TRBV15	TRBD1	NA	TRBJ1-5	TGTGCCACCAGCCCCTACAGGGGCGGCGGAACTCACTTTCTGCCCCAGCATTTT	CATSPYRGGGTHFLPQHF
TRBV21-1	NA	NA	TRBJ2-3	TGTGCCAGCAGCAACAGTCCCAAACTAGCGGGGGGCACAGATACGCAGTATTTT	CASSNSPKLAGGTDTQYF
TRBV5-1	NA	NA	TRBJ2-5	TGCGCCAGCAGCTTGGCCAGGGCCCAAGAGACCCAGTACTTC	CASSLARAQETQYF
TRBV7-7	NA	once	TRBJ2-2	TGTGCCAGCAGCCTACAGGGGAACACCGGGGAGCTGTTTTTT	CASSLQGNTGELFF
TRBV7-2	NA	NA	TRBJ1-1	TGTGCCAGCAGGACCGTGGGGGGTATAGGCACTGAAGCTTTCTTT	CASRTVGGIGTEAFF
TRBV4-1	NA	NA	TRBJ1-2	TGCGCCAGCAGCTTACGGACCTGGGGGGGAAACCCAGGGCAAACCTATGGCTACACCTTC	CASSLRTWGGNPGQTYGYTF
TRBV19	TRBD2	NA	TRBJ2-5	TGTGCCAGTAGTGACCGGGGAGGGAAGAGGGAGACCCAGTACTTC	CASSDRGGKRETQYF
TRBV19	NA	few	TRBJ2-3	TGTGCCAGTAGTATATCAGTAGCAGATACGCAGTATTTT	CASSISVADTQYF
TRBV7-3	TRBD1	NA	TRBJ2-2	TGTGCCAGCCAAGGGGGCATGAACACCGGGGAGCTGTTTTTT	CASQGGMNTGELFF
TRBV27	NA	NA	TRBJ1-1	TGTGCCAGCAGTTTCCAGGGGATGAACACTGAAGCTTTCTTT	CASSFQGMNTEAFF